One and the same sample provided the 18 T cell receptor beta chains below, sequenced in a study of cytotoxic CD8 clonotypes in ibrutinib-treated CLL. The repertoire was sequenced with immunoSEQ multiplex PCR; TCRdb's copy has only in-frame clones and lacks some. The sample contains tens of thousands of clones, 90% of which appear only once. Sequenced here: PBMCs, sampled after 12 months of ibrutinib treatment. All receptors derive from a human donor with chronic lymphocytic leukemia.

The chain links TRBV4-3 to TRBJ2-3; 12 nucleotides agree with TRBD2. This CDR3 is 18 amino acids long. Germline CDR1 LGHNA, CDR2 YSLEER. The V segment lost 4 bases and the J segment 2 bases; nucleotides outside the gene matches: 10. CDR3 loop: CASSRVFRLAGATDTQYF. In nucleotides, the CDR3 is TGCGCCAGCAGCCGCGTGTTCCGACTAGCGGGGGCCACAGATACGCAGTATTTT.

This sequence joins TRBV9 and TRBJ1-2, with no clear D. The germline gives CDR1 SGDLS, CDR2 YYNGEE. V lost 3 bases, J lost 1 base, and 10 bases lay in between. There are 14 residues in the CDR3. The CDR3 reads CASSGPGINYGYTF. The CDR3 nucleotides read TGTGCCAGCAGCGGACCGGGCATTAACTATGGCTACACCTTC.

The J gene is TRBJ1-1, the V gene TRBV2, with D possibly being TRBD1 (5 bases). Looked up from germline, CDR1 is SNHLY and CDR2 is FYNNEI. V was shortened by 9 bases and J by 4 bases, with 12 bases between the two germline ends. This CDR3 region has 12 residues. The CDR3 region is CASTGSITEAFF. The CDR3, as DNA: TGTGCCAGTACAGGTTCTATCACTGAAGCTTTCTTT.

The chain links TRBV7-9 to TRBJ1-1; possible D gene TRBD1, 5 bases. CDR3 length: 15 amino acids. Between the trimmed V and J ends, which lost 1 base and 5 bases, there was a span of 14 bases. Germline V gene lookup returns CDR1 SEHNR and CDR2 FQNEAQ (reference sequence). CDR3 bases: TGTGCCAGCAGCTTAGGTTCGGGTGGGGGGACTGAAGCTTTCTTT. This gives the protein CASSLGSGGGTEAFF.

The chain uses TRBV7-2 and TRBJ1-2; 8 positions match TRBD1. Trimming removed 1 base from V and 0 bases from J; junction bases left unmatched: 7. There are 17 residues in the CDR3. Germline assignment: CDR1 SGHTA and CDR2 FQGNSA. The CDR3 loop reads CASSLGPGTGSNYGYTF. CDR3 in DNA: TGTGCCAGCAGCTTAGGACCCGGGACAGGCTCTAACTATGGCTACACCTTC.

This chain uses TRBV9 with TRBJ2-1; 7 bases align to TRBD2. The V segment lost 3 bases and the J segment 1 base; nucleotides outside the gene matches: 4. The CDR3 sequence is 15 residues long. Germline V CDR1 and CDR2: SGDLS, YYNGEE. CDR3 region: CASSAGLESYNEQFF. In DNA form, the CDR3 reads TGTGCCAGCAGCGCAGGACTAGAGTCCTACAATGAGCAGTTCTTC.

On this clone itself: One junction end does not reproduce the germline sequence, and a read error may be involved. The chain employs TRBV6-5 and TRBJ2-3; D unclear. CDR3 length equals 13 residues. Looked up from germline, CDR1 is MNHEY and CDR2 is SVGAGI. CDR3 bases: TGTGCCAGCAGTCCGCCCGGCACAGAAACGCAGTATTTT. Translating it yields CASSPPGTETQYF.

The chain couples TRBV19 to TRBJ2-1; 9 nucleotides align to TRBD2. Germline CDR1 and CDR2: LNHDA and SQIVND (reference sequence). The CDR3 sequence is 16 residues long. Trimming removed 2 bases from V and 7 bases from J; junction bases left unmatched: 9. The CDR3 region has the DNA TGTGCCAGTAGTATACTGGGCGGGAGGGCCTCGAATGAGCAGTTCTTC. Residues: CASSILGGRASNEQFF. Based on the CDR3 plus reference TRBV19 and TRBJ2-1, the full variable domain is DGGITQSPKYLFRKEGQNVTLSCEQNLNHDAMYWYRQDPGQGLRLIYYSQIVNDFQKGDIAEGYSVSREKKESFPLTVTSAQKNPTAFYLCASSILGGRASNEQFFGPGTRLTVL.

The chain couples TRBV9 to TRBJ2-5; TRBD1 agrees at 9 bases. V gave up 3 bases and J gave up 4 bases; unmatched junction bases: 4. Germline V gene data show CDR1 as SGDLS and CDR2 as YYNGEE. There are 14 residues in the CDR3. CDR3 sequence: CASSAQGASETQYF. The CDR3 DNA reads TGTGCCAGCAGCGCACAGGGGGCGTCAGAGACCCAGTACTTC.

This chain uses TRBV30 with TRBJ2-1; D unresolved. Germline CDR1 GTSNPN, CDR2 SVGIG (reference sequence). The CDR3 consists of 13 residues. V lost 3 bases to trimming and J lost 5 bases, with 11 bases between them. The CDR3, as DNA: TGTGCCTGGAGCTTGGACGGAAACAATGAGCAGTTCTTC. It codes for CAWSLDGNNEQFF.

V gene TRBV10-2 combines with J gene TRBJ1-1; D is unresolved. V gave up 6 bases and J gave up 3 bases, with 14 bases separating them. This CDR3 contains 14 residues. CDR1 and CDR2 (germline): WSHSY, SAAADI. CDR3 region: CASSAGGSYTEAFF. The CDR3 DNA follows: TGCGCCAGCAGCGCCGGAGGGTCGTACACTGAAGCTTTCTTT.

The chain couples TRBV27 to TRBJ1-1; perhaps TRBD1 as D (5 bases). V was trimmed by 6 bases and J by 13 bases, leaving 24 bases between them. The CDR3 has 14 amino acids. Per the germline V gene, CDR1 is MNHEY and CDR2 is SMNVEV (reference sequence). This chain's CDR3 is CASSPVGRWALGFF. CDR3 in DNA: TGTGCCAGCAGCCCGGTGGGACGGTGGGCCCTGGGTTTCTTT.

The chain couples TRBV5-1 to TRBJ1-2, with D tentatively TRBD1 (5 bases). The V gene's germline CDR1 is SGHRS and CDR2 YFSETQ. V lost 0 bases and J lost 8, with 14 bases in between. CDR3 size: 14 residues. Here the CDR3 reads CASSLGQSGSGYTF. As DNA, the CDR3 is TGCGCCAGCAGCTTGGGACAGAGCGGCTCAGGCTACACCTTC. Full variable domain (rest looked up from reference TRBV5-1 and TRBJ1-2): KAGVTQTPRYLIKTRGQQVTLSCSPISGHRSVSWYQQTPGQGLQFLFEYFSETQRNKGNFPGRFSGRQFSNSRSEMNVSTLELGDSALYLCASSLGQSGSGYTFGSGTRLTVV.

This CDR3 is CASRKWGSFTGELFF. In nucleotides, the CDR3 is TGTGCCAGCAGAAAATGGGGATCCTTCACCGGGGAGCTGTTTTTT. The chain links TRBV6-5 to TRBJ2-2; D remains unclear. Trimming took 6 bases from V and 4 from J, leaving 15 bases between them. This CDR3 is built from 15 residues. Germline CDR1 is MNHEY and CDR2 is SVGAGI.

This clone was seen once. V gene TRBV6-1 combines with J gene TRBJ2-7; TRBD1 matches at 8 bases. J was trimmed by 4 bases and V by 6 bases; bases with no gene match: 5. Per the germline V gene, CDR1 is MNHNS and CDR2 is SASEGT. The CDR3 contains 13 residues. The chain's CDR3 is CASRRQGNYEQYF. For the CDR3, the DNA is TGTGCCAGCAGAAGACAGGGGAATTACGAGCAGTACTTC.

The chain employs TRBV19 and TRBJ2-5; 10 bases map to TRBD2. Trimming removed 3 bases from V and 5 bases from J; junction bases left unmatched: 6. This CDR3 is 15 amino acids long. Germline assignment: CDR1 LNHDA and CDR2 SQIVND (reference sequence). The CDR3 bases are TGTGCCAGTAGTATCGGGCTAGCGGGAGTGGAGACCCAGTACTTC. Its translation: CASSIGLAGVETQYF.

This chain uses TRBV19 with TRBJ1-1; 7 nucleotides line up with TRBD1. With V trimmed by 4 bases and J by 6 bases, 8 bases remained unmatched. Germline loops: CDR1 LNHDA, CDR2 SQIVND (reference sequence). The CDR3 loop spans 14 amino acids. The CDR3 is CASSSAGGVAEAFF. CDR3 sequence (DNA): TGTGCCAGTAGTAGCGCAGGGGGGGTAGCTGAAGCTTTCTTT.

The chain joins TRBV5-1 to TRBJ1-1, with TRBD1 matching over 10 bases. Germline lookup yields CDR1 SGHRS and CDR2 YFSETQ. CDR3 length equals 14 residues. J lost 3 bases, V lost 5 bases, and 4 bases had no gene match. The CDR3 DNA follows: TGCGCCAGCAGTTCGGACAGGGGGGACACTGAAGCTTTCTTT. It is translated as CASSSDRGDTEAFF.